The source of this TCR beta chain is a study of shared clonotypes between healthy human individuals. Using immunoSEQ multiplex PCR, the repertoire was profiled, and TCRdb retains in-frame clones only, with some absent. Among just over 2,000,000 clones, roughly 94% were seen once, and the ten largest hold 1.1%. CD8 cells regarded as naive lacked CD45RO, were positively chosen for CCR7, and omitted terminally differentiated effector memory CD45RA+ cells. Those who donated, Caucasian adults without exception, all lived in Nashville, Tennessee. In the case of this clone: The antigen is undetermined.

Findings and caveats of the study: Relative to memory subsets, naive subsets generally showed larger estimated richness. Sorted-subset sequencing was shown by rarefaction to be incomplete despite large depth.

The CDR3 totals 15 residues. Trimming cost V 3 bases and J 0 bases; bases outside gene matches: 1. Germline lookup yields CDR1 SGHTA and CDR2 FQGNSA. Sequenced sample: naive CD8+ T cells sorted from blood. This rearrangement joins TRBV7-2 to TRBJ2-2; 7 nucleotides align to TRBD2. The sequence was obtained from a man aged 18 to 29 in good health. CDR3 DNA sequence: TGTGCCAGCAGCTTCGGGACTACGAACACCGGGGAGCTGTTTTTT. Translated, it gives CASSFGTTNTGELFF. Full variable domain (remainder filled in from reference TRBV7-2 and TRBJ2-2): GAGVSQSPSNKVTEKGKDVELRCDPISGHTALYWYRQSLGQGLEFLIYFQGNSAPDKSGLPSDRFSAERTGGSVSTLTIQRTQQEDSAVYLCASSFGTTNTGELFFGEGSRLTVL.